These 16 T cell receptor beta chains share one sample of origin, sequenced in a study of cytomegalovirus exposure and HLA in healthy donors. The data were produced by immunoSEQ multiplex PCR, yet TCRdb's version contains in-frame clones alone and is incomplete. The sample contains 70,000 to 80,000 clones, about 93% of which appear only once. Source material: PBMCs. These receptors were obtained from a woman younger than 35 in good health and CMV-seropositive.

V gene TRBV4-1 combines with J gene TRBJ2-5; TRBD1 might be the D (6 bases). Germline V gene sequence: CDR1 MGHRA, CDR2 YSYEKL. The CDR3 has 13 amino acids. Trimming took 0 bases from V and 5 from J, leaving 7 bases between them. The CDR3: CASSQEGAETQYF. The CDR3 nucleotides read TGCGCCAGCAGCCAAGAGGGGGCGGAGACCCAGTACTTC.

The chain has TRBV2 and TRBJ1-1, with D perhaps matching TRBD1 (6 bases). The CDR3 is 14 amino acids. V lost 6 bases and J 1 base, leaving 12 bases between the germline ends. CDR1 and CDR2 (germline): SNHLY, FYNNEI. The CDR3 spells CASRDRTANTEAFF. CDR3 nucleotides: TGTGCCAGCAGGGATAGGACAGCGAACACTGAAGCTTTCTTT.

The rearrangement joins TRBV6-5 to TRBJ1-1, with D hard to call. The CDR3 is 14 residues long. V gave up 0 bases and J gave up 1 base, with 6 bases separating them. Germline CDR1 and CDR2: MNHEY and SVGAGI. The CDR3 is CASSYSAGNTEAFF. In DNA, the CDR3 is TGTGCCAGCAGTTACTCAGCGGGGAACACTGAAGCTTTCTTT.

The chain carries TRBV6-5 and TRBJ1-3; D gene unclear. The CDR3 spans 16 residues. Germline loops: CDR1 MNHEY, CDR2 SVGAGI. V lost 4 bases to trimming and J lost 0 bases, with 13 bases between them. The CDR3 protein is CASSSGLLHSGNTIYF. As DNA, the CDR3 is TGTGCCAGCAGTTCTGGACTGCTTCACTCTGGAAACACCATATATTTT.

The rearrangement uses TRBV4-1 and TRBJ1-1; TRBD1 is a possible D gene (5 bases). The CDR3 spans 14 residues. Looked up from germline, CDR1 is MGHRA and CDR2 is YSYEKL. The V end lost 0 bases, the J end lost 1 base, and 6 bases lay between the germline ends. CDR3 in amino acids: CASSQDQGNTEAFF. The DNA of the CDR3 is TGCGCCAGCAGCCAAGATCAGGGGAACACTGAAGCTTTCTTT.

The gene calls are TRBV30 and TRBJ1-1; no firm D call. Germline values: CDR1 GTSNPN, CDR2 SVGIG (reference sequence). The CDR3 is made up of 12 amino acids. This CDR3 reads CALEGNIGEAFF. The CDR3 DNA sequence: TGTGCATTGGAGGGTAATATTGGGGAAGCTTTCTTT.

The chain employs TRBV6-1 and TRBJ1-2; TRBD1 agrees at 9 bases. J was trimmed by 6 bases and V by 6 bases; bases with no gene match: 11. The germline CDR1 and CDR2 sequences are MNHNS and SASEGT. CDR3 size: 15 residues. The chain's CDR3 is CASRTPSTGGDGYTF. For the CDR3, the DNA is TGTGCCAGCAGGACCCCGAGTACAGGGGGCGATGGCTACACCTTC.

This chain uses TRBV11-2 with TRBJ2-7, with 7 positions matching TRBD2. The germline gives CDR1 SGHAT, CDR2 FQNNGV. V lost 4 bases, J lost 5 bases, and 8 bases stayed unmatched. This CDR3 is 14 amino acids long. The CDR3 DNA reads TGTGCCAGCAGCTCCGCGACTAGCTTTAACGAGCAGTACTTC. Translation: CASSSATSFNEQYF.

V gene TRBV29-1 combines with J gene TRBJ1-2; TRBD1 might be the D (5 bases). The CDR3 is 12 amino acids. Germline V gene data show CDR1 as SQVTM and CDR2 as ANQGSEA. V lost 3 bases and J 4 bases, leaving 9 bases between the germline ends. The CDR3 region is CSVEGGVYGYTF. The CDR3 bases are TGCAGCGTTGAGGGGGGGGTCTATGGCTACACCTTC.

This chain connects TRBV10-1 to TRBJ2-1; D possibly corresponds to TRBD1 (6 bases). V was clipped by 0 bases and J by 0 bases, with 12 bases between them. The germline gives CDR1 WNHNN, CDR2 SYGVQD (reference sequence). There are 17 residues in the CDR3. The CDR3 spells CASSESSQGSSYNEQFF. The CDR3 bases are TGCGCCAGCAGTGAGTCGAGTCAGGGGAGCTCCTACAATGAGCAGTTCTTC.

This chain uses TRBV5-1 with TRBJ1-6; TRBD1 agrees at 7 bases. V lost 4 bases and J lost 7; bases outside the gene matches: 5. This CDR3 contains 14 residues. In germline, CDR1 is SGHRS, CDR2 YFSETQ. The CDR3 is CASSPGGTNSPLHF. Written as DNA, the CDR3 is TGCGCCAGCAGCCCAGGGGGGACAAATTCACCCCTCCACTTT. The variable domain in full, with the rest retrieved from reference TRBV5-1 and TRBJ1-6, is KAGVTQTPRYLIKTRGQQVTLSCSPISGHRSVSWYQQTPGQGLQFLFEYFSETQRNKGNFPGRFSGRQFSNSRSEMNVSTLELGDSALYLCASSPGGTNSPLHFGNGTRLTVT.

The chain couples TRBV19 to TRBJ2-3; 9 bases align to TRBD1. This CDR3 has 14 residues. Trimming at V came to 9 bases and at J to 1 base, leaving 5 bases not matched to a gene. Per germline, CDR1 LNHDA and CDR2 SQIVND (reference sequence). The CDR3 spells CASNRDRGTDTQYF. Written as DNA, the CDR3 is TGTGCCAGCAACCGGGACAGGGGCACAGATACGCAGTATTTT.

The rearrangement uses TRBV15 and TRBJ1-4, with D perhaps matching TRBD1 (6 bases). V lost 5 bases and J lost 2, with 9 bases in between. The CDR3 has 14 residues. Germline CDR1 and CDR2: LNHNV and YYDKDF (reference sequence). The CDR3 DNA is TGTGCCACCAGCTTGGGGGCCACTAATGAAAAACTGTTTTTT. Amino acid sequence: CATSLGATNEKLFF.

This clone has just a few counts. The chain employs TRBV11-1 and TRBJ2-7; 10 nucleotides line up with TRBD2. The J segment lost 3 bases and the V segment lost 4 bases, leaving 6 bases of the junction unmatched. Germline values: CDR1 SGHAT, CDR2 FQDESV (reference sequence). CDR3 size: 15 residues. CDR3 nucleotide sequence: TGTGCCAGCAGCTCATGGACTAGCGGTGGCTACGAGCAGTACTTC. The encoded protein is CASSSWTSGGYEQYF.

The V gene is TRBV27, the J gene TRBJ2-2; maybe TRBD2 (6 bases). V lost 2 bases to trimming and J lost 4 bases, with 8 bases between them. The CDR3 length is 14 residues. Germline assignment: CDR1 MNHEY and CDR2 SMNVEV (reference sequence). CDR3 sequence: CASSLGGVTGELFF. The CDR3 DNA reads TGTGCCAGCAGTTTAGGAGGGGTCACCGGGGAGCTGTTTTTT.

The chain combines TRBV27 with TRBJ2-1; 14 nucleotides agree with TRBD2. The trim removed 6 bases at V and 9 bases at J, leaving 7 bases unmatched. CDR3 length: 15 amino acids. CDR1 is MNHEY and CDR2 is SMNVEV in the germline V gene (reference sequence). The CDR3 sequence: CASRGTSGSQGEQFF. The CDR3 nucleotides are TGTGCCAGCAGGGGGACTAGCGGGAGTCAGGGTGAGCAGTTCTTC.